This T cell receptor (beta chain) was sequenced for a study of CD8+ T cells in alopecia areata. This clone has only a few counts. Its target is unknown. TCR sequencing used cDNA made by reverse transcription of extracted RNA. Here immunoSEQ multiplex PCR was the method, and the copy in TCRdb shows in-frame clones only, minus some. Among over 150,000 clones listed, roughly three fifths were seen once. Researchers picked out CD4+ and CD8+ T cells from PBMCs by sorting. The length of the CDR3 is 14 residues. Germline CDR1 and CDR2: SEHNR and FQNEAQ (reference sequence). Trimming took 4 bases from V and 8 from J; bases not matched to a gene: 6. Whole-study results and caveats: Scalp sequencing also captures normal skin's resident alphabeta T cells. Lesional scalp, especially alopecia totalis/universalis, showed higher clonality than normal scalp. Mouse data revealed clearer TCR sharing than patient data did, a gap possibly tied to HLA.

The chain links TRBV7-9 to TRBJ1-4; 8 bases are a match to TRBD1. Input material: CD8+ T cells sorted from blood. The source is a human donor in good health. The DNA of the CDR3 is TGTGCCAGCAGCTCGCAGGGGGCGTGGGAAAAACTGTTTTTT. This sequence encodes CASSSQGAWEKLFF. Full variable domain (remainder filled in from reference TRBV7-9 and TRBJ1-4): DTGVSQNPRHKITKRGQNVTFRCDPISEHNRLYWYRQTLGQGPEFLTYFQNEAQLEKSRLLSDRFSAERPKGSFSTLEIQRTEQGDSAMYLCASSSQGAWEKLFFGSGTQLSVL.